A single sample gave rise to the 4 T cell receptor beta chains below, sequenced in a study of cytomegalovirus exposure and HLA in healthy donors. In the PCR, 60 Vbeta and 13 Jbeta primers were used. Assay: immunoSEQ multiplex PCR; the TCRdb copy retains only in-frame clones and omits some. This sample carries 100,000 to 150,000 clones, 60% to 80% of them seen once, and the ten largest clones take approximately 2.6%. Material: PBMCs. The source is a woman aged 60-70 years in good health and CMV-seropositive.

In its sample, this clone was seen once. V is TRBV14 and J is TRBJ1-2, with D perhaps matching TRBD1 (5 bases). There are 17 residues in the CDR3. Looked up from germline, CDR1 is SGHDN and CDR2 is FVKESK. Trimming shortened V by 8 bases and J by 4 bases, and 26 bases separated the two germline ends. This CDR3 reads CASPWMAAAVGPYGYTF. The DNA for the CDR3 is TGTGCCAGCCCCTGGATGGCAGCCGCCGTGGGGCCCTATGGCTACACCTTC.

V usage is TRBV29-1 and J usage is TRBJ1-2; no clear D gene. The CDR3 has 12 residues. Per germline, CDR1 SQVTM and CDR2 ANQGSEA. Trimming took off 6 bases at V and 4 bases at J, with 12 bases between the two ends. In nucleotides, the CDR3 is TGCAGCGTCTTCCATCAAGCCTATGGCTACACCTTC. Translating it yields CSVFHQAYGYTF.

The chain has TRBV7-3 and TRBJ1-1; no definite D call. Germline V gives CDR1 SGHTA, CDR2 FQGTGA. V gave up 2 bases and J gave up 0 bases, with 10 bases separating them. The CDR3 extends over 15 amino acids. The CDR3 DNA follows: TGTGCCAGCAGCTTAGGTCCGGGGATGAACACTGAAGCTTTCTTT. The encoded protein is CASSLGPGMNTEAFF.

This chain connects TRBV9 to TRBJ2-1; possibly TRBD2 for D (6 bases). Trimming pared 5 bases from V and 2 bases from J, leaving 11 bases between. CDR3 size: 14 residues. Germline CDR1 reads SGDLS; CDR2 reads YYNGEE. Written as DNA, the CDR3 is TGTGCCAGCAGTGCCGGGAGTACCTACAATGAGCAGTTCTTC. Translating it yields CASSAGSTYNEQFF.